This T cell receptor beta chain was identified in a study of cytotoxic CD8 clonotypes in ibrutinib-treated CLL. Study-wide results and caveats: Sustained-remission and progressing patients had unequal sampling times.

A remark on this clone: The antigen remains undetermined.

The germline V gene encodes CDR1 SQVTM and CDR2 ANQGSEA. V shed 6 bases, J shed 4 bases, and the junction held 12 bases outside the gene matches. The CDR3 runs to 14 residues. Investigators sought sequencing depths of between 1 in 200,000 and 1 in 1 million T cells. TCRdb's copy holds only in-frame clones and misses some; the assay was immunoSEQ multiplex PCR. Of 150,000 to 200,000 clones listed, approximately 91% are singletons. This sample comprised PBMCs, obtained at disease progression, from a patient treated with ibrutinib. This chain links TRBV29-1 with TRBJ2-7; TRBD1 agrees at 7 bases. The origin of this receptor is a human donor with chronic lymphocytic leukemia. This CDR3 is CSVGATGQLYEQYF. CDR3 coding DNA: TGCAGCGTGGGGGCCACGGGACAGCTATACGAGCAGTACTTC.